These 20 T cell receptor beta chains came from one sample sequenced in a study of blood T cell repertoires in COVID-19. The method was immunoSEQ multiplex PCR; TCRdb's version includes in-frame clones alone and lacks a portion of them. The data show 200,000 to 250,000 clones, roughly 82% seen once. The sample taken for sequencing was peripheral blood. The receptors originated from a woman between 40 and 50 years old with acute or convalescent COVID-19.

The chain uses TRBV6-5 and TRBJ2-7, with 7 bases fitting TRBD1. Germline assignment: CDR1 MNHEY and CDR2 SVGAGI. With V trimmed by 6 bases and J by 5 bases, 4 bases remained unmatched. The CDR3 has 12 amino acids. The chain's CDR3 is CASRDRYDEQYF. The CDR3 DNA is TGTGCCAGCAGGGACAGGTACGACGAGCAGTACTTC.

The chain combines TRBV19 with TRBJ2-2; TRBD2 matches 9 bases. V lost 3 bases and J lost 0; bases outside the gene matches: 2. CDR1 is LNHDA and CDR2 is SQIVND in the germline V gene (reference sequence). The CDR3 is 16 residues long. DNA for the CDR3: TGTGCCAGTAGTATCCCTAGCGGGGCGAACACCGGGGAGCTGTTTTTT. Its protein is CASSIPSGANTGELFF.

The chain uses TRBV29-1 and TRBJ2-3; 9 bases line up with TRBD1. The V gene end was trimmed by 6 bases and the J gene end by 0 bases; junction bases not matched to a gene: 4. From germline, CDR1 is SQVTM and CDR2 ANQGSEA. The CDR3 sequence is 14 residues long. CDR3 protein: CSVHGQGSTDTQYF. CDR3 DNA sequence: TGCAGCGTACACGGACAGGGGAGCACAGATACGCAGTATTTT.

The chain recombines TRBV15 with TRBJ2-1, with TRBD1 identical over 8 bases. The CDR3 is 15 amino acids. Germline CDR1 is LNHNV and CDR2 is YYDKDF (reference sequence). Trimming removed 0 bases from V and 7 bases from J; junction bases left unmatched: 5. The CDR3 sequence: CATSRDYQGANEQFF. The CDR3 DNA is TGTGCCACCAGCAGAGATTATCAGGGGGCTAATGAGCAGTTCTTC.

A single count supports this clone. V and J are TRBV11-3 and TRBJ2-5; 13 bases align to TRBD2. This CDR3 spans 17 amino acids. Trimming cost V 4 bases and J 2 bases; bases outside gene matches: 7. Germline V lookup: CDR1 SGHNT, CDR2 YENEEA. The CDR3 spells CASSYGLAGVGQETQYF. The CDR3 region has the DNA TGTGCCAGCAGCTACGGACTAGCGGGAGTTGGGCAAGAGACCCAGTACTTC.

The genes are TRBV4-1 and TRBJ1-1; D is unclear. CDR3 length: 13 residues. Trimming took 8 bases from V and 5 from J, leaving 15 bases between them. Germline V gene lookup returns CDR1 MGHRA and CDR2 YSYEKL. CDR3 protein: CASSLATGTEAFF. The CDR3, as DNA: TGCGCCAGCTCCCTCGCTACGGGAACTGAAGCTTTCTTT.

The genes are TRBV11-2 and TRBJ2-1, with D possibly TRBD2 on 5 matching bases. The CDR3 loop spans 14 amino acids. V dropped 5 bases and J dropped 5 bases, with 13 bases sitting between them. The V gene's germline CDR1 is SGHAT and CDR2 FQNNGV. The CDR3 DNA is TGTGCCAGCAGCCCCTACGCGGGCGACAATGAGCAGTTCTTC. Encoded protein: CASSPYAGDNEQFF.

J is TRBJ2-3 and V is TRBV7-6; 10 nucleotides match TRBD2. The CDR3 contains 18 residues. CDR1 and CDR2 (germline): SGHVS, FNYEAQ. V was clipped by 0 bases and J by 1 base; unmatched bases: 7. CDR3 nucleotide sequence: TGTGCCAGCAGCTTAGCGCTCGCCAGCGGGGGGGGCACAGATACGCAGTATTTT. It yields the protein CASSLALASGGGTDTQYF.

V is TRBV29-1 and J is TRBJ2-1, with a possible D match to TRBD2 (5 bases). CDR3 size: 13 residues. Trimming removed 3 bases from V and 7 bases from J, with 13 bases in between. Germline V gene data show CDR1 as SQVTM and CDR2 as ANQGSEA. CDR3 in amino acids: CSVDRLRGNEQFF. CDR3 coding DNA: TGCAGCGTTGATCGGCTCCGCGGGAATGAGCAGTTCTTC.

The chain carries TRBV6-2 or TRBV6-3 and TRBJ1-1, with D possibly matching TRBD1 (6 bases). Germline V gene sequence: CDR1 MNHEY, CDR2 SVGEGT. V was clipped by 2 bases and J by 1 base, with 11 bases between them. The CDR3 loop spans 15 amino acids. The CDR3 loop is CASSYTGWGNTEAFF. The CDR3 region has the DNA TGTGCCAGCAGTTACACAGGGTGGGGGAACACTGAAGCTTTCTTT.

Comments on this clone: The same CDR3 arises from other DNA sequences in this sample as well. The V call is TRBV30, the J call TRBJ1-6; perhaps TRBD1 as D (5 bases). Germline lookup yields CDR1 GTSNPN and CDR2 SVGIG (reference sequence). The CDR3 has 14 residues. Trimming removed 0 bases from V and 7 bases from J, with 10 bases in between. The CDR3: CAWSVLGGNSPLHF. CDR3 DNA: TGTGCCTGGAGTGTACTCGGGGGGAATTCACCCCTCCACTTT.

This rearrangement joins TRBV11-2 to TRBJ1-4, with TRBD1 matching 7 bases. The ends lost 2 bases at V and 3 bases at J; junction bases unmatched: 3. Germline V gives CDR1 SGHAT, CDR2 FQNNGV. The CDR3 length is 15 residues. CDR3 sequence: CASSLRGQPNEKLFF. CDR3 coding DNA: TGTGCCAGCAGCTTACGGGGACAGCCTAATGAAAAACTGTTTTTT.

The chain is built from TRBV5-5 and TRBJ1-3, with D perhaps matching TRBD1 (5 bases). Germline values: CDR1 SGHKS, CDR2 YYEKEE (reference sequence). Trimming shortened V by 1 base and J by 4 bases, and 6 bases separated the two germline ends. There are 13 residues in the CDR3. CDR3 sequence (DNA): TGTGCCAGCAGCTTGTGGACAGGAAACACCATATATTTT. Its protein product is CASSLWTGNTIYF.

V usage is TRBV12-5 and J usage is TRBJ1-1; 8 bases match TRBD1. CDR1 is LGHNT, CDR2 FRNRAP, per germline. V trimming: 3 bases; J trimming: 4 bases; junction bases outside the gene matches: 4. The CDR3 covers 14 residues. The CDR3 spells CASGFTGGPTEAFF. The CDR3 coding sequence is TGTGCTAGTGGTTTTACAGGGGGACCCACTGAAGCTTTCTTT.

The rearrangement joins TRBV7-9 to TRBJ2-7; tentative D call: TRBD2 (5 bases). The CDR3 spans 16 residues. Trimming left V 5 bases short and J 2 bases short, with 19 bases between. Germline V lookup: CDR1 SEHNR, CDR2 FQNEAQ (reference sequence). The chain's CDR3 is CASSRLTFDGTYEQYF. Here the CDR3 DNA reads TGTGCCAGCAGCCGTCTTACGTTCGACGGGACCTACGAGCAGTACTTC.

This chain links TRBV6-5 with TRBJ2-1; D call uncertain. Trimming stripped 7 bases from V and 10 bases from J, with 11 bases between. Per germline, CDR1 MNHEY and CDR2 SVGAGI. There are 11 residues in the CDR3. Written as DNA, the CDR3 is TGTGCCAGCACCAACCTGGAGGAGCAGTTCTTC. Amino acids: CASTNLEEQFF.

The chain is built from TRBV7-2 and TRBJ2-3; 7 nucleotides agree with TRBD2. The CDR3 is made up of 18 amino acids. With V trimmed by 5 bases and J by 3 bases, 17 bases remained unmatched. In germline, CDR1 is SGHTA, CDR2 FQGNSA. The CDR3 bases are TGTGCCAGCAGCCGCCTGGTGGGGCGGGGGAGACTGACAGATACGCAGTATTTT. Translated, it gives CASSRLVGRGRLTDTQYF. Drawing the rest from reference TRBV7-2 and TRBJ2-3, the complete variable domain is GAGVSQSPSNKVTEKGKDVELRCDPISGHTALYWYRQSLGQGLEFLIYFQGNSAPDKSGLPSDRFSAERTGGSVSTLTIQRTQQEDSAVYLCASSRLVGRGRLTDTQYFGPGTRLTVL.

The chain is built from TRBV25-1 and TRBJ1-5, with 7 bases matching TRBD1. The germline V gene encodes CDR1 MGHDK and CDR2 SYGVNS. The CDR3 contains 15 residues. The V gene end was trimmed by 5 bases and the J gene end by 4 bases; junction bases not matched to a gene: 8. CDR3 nucleotides: TGTGCCAGCAGTAGTTCGGACAGGAGAAATCAGCCCCAGCATTTT. It encodes CASSSSDRRNQPQHF.

The genes are TRBV5-3 and TRBJ1-4; 10 bases match TRBD1. TRBV5-3 is labeled an ORF, and its function is uncertain. With V trimmed by 3 bases and J by 5 bases, 1 base remained unmatched. The CDR3 extends over 14 amino acids. CDR3 nucleotide sequence: TGTGCCAGAAGCTGGGACAGGGGAAATGAAAAACTGTTTTTT. Its protein product is CARSWDRGNEKLFF.

In regard to this clone: Other DNA sequences in the sample encode the same CDR3. As DNA, the CDR3 is TGCGCCAGCAGCTCGACTAGCGGCACAGATACGCAGTATTTT. It yields the protein CASSSTSGTDTQYF. The V call is TRBV5-1, the J call TRBJ2-3, with 8 bases fitting TRBD2. The CDR3 runs to 14 residues. V shed 3 bases, J shed 1 base, and the junction held 1 base outside the gene matches. Looked up from germline, CDR1 is SGHRS and CDR2 is YFSETQ.